This TCR beta chain was captured in a study of blood T cell repertoires in COVID-19 (dated by TCRdb to 2020 to 2021). Background for the entire study: Samples from collaborators originated in the United States, Italy and Spain and spanned both the acute and convalescent phases of COVID-19. The material from the prospective study consisted of cDNA or gDNA derived from T cells, B-cell-depleted T cells, or PBMCs. Deeply sampled blood TCRbeta repertoires from subjects exposed to, actively infected with, or recovered from COVID-19 were included in the dataset. The repertoires were made available in a free public database intended to serve as a resource for research on the immune response to SARS-CoV-2. The samples were drawn from two sources: the first 160 participants of the ongoing ImmuneRACE study, and over 950 subjects contributed by 6 global collaborators. Nearly every sample came with metadata listing a de-identified subject ID, COVID-19 status, age in years and sex. HLA class I and class II types, where available, came from metadata supplied by the sample provider rather than from assay-based typing.

The CDR3 covers 15 residues, taking in both the cysteine and the phenylalanine. Only the CDR3 DNA stays, 45 bases, in frame from base 1. For CDR1 and CDR2, the germline V gene lists MDHEN and SYDVKM. V sheds 4 bases and J sheds 0 bases, leaving 13 bases between their ends. Participants in the prospective study were aged about 18 to 90 years, lived in some 24 United States geographic areas, and enrolled through a virtual design. Cohort assignment in the prospective study relied on participant-reported clinical history from a screening survey and a study questionnaire. Exposed participants had been in contact with someone with a PCR-confirmed or clinician-diagnosed COVID-19 case within 2 weeks of study entry. In the prospective study, mobile phlebotomists collected whole blood, serum and a nasopharyngeal or oropharyngeal swab from each participant. Prospective study participants could optionally give additional blood draws and questionnaires over an approximately 2-month period. Blood samples from the prospective study were shipped frozen or at room temperature prior to DNA extraction.

Study-wide findings and limitations: Clinical and demographic metadata were provided uncurated, with the amount varying by source and participant.

TCRbeta CDR3 regions were amplified from genomic DNA using the immunoSEQ Assay, a bias-controlled multiplex PCR. The paper's data handling went like this. Within the assay, amplification of reference gene primers was used to estimate how many nucleated cells each sample contained. To quantify the absolute abundance of each unique TCRbeta CDR3 rearrangement, sequence reads were collapsed and filtered. Productive Simpson clonality was computed per sample as the square root of Simpson's diversity index over productive rearrangements. This is the immuneACCESS table as TCRdb keeps it, with only in-frame sequences that have V and J called. A part of the clones is gone; compared with another copy, unresolved V genes explain less than half, and the rest is unexplained. D and trimming were read from the DNA, whereas the V and J calls and clone size are those reported in that table. Counted in this sample were around 200,000 clones; approximately 86% of them appeared once. The top ten hold about 4.6% of the sample.

This clone was picked up one time. Its antigen is still unknown. It has no much larger one-base neighbor in the sample; base qualities were not kept. The specimen was PBMCs or T cells enriched from blood (not recorded which). The chain couples TRBV28 to TRBJ2-7; perhaps TRBD1 is the D gene, with 6 bases matching. This TCR was sampled from a woman aged 25 to 39 who had been exposed to COVID-19. The DNA is TGTGCCAGCAGTTCAGGACAGCTTCACTCCTACGAGCAGTACTTC. It translates as CASSSGQLHSYEQYF.